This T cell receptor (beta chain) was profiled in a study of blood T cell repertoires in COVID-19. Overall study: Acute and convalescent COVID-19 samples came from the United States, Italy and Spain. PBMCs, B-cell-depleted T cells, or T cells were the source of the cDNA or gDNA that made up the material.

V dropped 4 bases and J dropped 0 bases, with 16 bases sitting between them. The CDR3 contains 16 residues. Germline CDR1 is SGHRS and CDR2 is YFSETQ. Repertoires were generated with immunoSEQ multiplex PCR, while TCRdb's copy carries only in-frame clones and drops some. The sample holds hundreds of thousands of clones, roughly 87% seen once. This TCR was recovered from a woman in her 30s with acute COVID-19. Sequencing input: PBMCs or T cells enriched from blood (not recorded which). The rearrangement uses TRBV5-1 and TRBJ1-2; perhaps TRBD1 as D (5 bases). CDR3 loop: CASSPPPKGTNYGYTF. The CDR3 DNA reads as TGCGCCAGCAGCCCGCCCCCAAAGGGGACTAACTATGGCTACACCTTC.